The rows below give T cell receptor beta chains drawn from one sample of a study of cytomegalovirus exposure and HLA in healthy donors. Produced via immunoSEQ multiplex PCR; TCRdb's table is partial and in-frame only. Counted here are 250,000 to 400,000 clones, nearly 90% occurring once; the ten biggest clones make up approximately 0.95%. The sample comprised PBMCs. The receptors here all came from a young man in good health and CMV-seronegative. Each CDR3 is given without its conserved first and last residue. Fields, in order: V gene, J gene, CDR3 protein.

V: TRBV6-1; J: TRBJ1-5; CDR3: ASRTDRYSNQPQH
V: TRBV5-6; J: TRBJ2-7; CDR3: ASSFRDREGEQY
V: TRBV6-5; J: TRBJ2-5; CDR3: ASSYRPGGRETQY
V: TRBV7-2; J: TRBJ2-7; CDR3: ASSLDSGALFNEQY
V: TRBV9; J: TRBJ2-3; CDR3: ASSTRTLTDTQY
V: TRBV18; J: TRBJ2-1; CDR3: ASSPGQGSSYNEQF
V: TRBV6-5; J: TRBJ2-6; CDR3: ASSSPGANVLT
V: TRBV18; J: TRBJ1-6; CDR3: ASSLSGQQTNSPLH
V: TRBV7-7; J: TRBJ2-2; CDR3: ASSLGLAAGGELF
V: TRBV29-1; J: TRBJ2-2; CDR3: SVGLTGGGTGELF
V: TRBV7-8; J: TRBJ2-5; CDR3: ASSLFQQGTQY
V: TRBV5-5; J: TRBJ1-2; CDR3: ASSRDISNYGYT
V: TRBV30; J: TRBJ1-4; CDR3: AWDRGGEKLF